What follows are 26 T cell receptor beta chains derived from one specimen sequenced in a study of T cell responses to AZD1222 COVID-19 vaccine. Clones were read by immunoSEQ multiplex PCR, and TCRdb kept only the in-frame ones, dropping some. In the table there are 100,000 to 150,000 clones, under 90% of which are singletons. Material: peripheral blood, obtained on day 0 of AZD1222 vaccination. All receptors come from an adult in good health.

For the CDR3, the DNA is TGTGCCAGCGGGGCAGGCAGTGGTGGAAACACCATATATTTT. Amino acid sequence: CASGAGSGGNTIYF. The rearrangement uses TRBV5-8 and TRBJ1-3, with a possible D match to TRBD1 (5 bases). The germline gives CDR1 SGHTS, CDR2 YDEGEE. This CDR3 has 14 residues. V was clipped by 7 bases and J by 3 bases, with 14 bases between them.

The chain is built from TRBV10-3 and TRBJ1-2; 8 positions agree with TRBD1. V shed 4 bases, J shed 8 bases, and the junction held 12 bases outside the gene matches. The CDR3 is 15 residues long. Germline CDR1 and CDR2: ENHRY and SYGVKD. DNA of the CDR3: TGTGCCATCAGTGCAACTCAGGGGGCGGTAGGCGGCTACACCTTC. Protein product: CAISATQGAVGGYTF.

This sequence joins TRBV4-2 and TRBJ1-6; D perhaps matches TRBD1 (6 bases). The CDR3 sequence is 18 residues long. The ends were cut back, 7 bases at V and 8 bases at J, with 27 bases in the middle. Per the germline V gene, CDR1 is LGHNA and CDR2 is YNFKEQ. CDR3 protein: CASNLPQRGRTADSPLHF. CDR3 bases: TGTGCCAGCAATCTACCACAGCGAGGGAGGACAGCCGATTCACCCCTCCACTTT.

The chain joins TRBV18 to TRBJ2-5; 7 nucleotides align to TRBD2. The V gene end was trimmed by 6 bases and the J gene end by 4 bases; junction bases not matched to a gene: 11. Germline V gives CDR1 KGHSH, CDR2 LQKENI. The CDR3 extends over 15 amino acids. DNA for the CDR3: TGTGCCAGCTCCCCCGGGCCGTCGGGAGGAGAGACCCAGTACTTC. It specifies CASSPGPSGGETQYF. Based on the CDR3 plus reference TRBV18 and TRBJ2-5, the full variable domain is NAGVMQNPRHLVRRRGQEARLRCSPMKGHSHVYWYRQLPEEGLKFMVYLQKENIIDESGMPKERFSAEFPKEGPSILRIQQVVRGDSAAYFCASSPGPSGGETQYFGPGTRLLVL.

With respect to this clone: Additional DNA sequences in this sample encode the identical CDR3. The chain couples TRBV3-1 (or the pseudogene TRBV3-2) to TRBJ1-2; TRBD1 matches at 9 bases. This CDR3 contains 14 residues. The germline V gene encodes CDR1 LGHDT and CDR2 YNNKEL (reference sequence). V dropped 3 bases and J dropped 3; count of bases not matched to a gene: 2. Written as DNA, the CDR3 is TGTGCCAGCAGCCAGGGACAGGGACACTATGGCTACACCTTC. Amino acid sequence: CASSQGQGHYGYTF.

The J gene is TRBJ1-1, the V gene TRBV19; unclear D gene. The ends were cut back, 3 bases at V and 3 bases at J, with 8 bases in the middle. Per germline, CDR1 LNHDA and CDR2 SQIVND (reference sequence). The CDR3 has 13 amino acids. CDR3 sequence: CASSIGLHTEAFF. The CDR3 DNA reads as TGTGCCAGTAGTATTGGTCTTCACACTGAAGCTTTCTTT.

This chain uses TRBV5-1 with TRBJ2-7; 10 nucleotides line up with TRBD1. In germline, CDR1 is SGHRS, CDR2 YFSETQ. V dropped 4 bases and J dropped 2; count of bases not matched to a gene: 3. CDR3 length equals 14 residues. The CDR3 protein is CASSTDRGPYEQYF. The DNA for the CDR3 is TGCGCCAGCAGCACAGACAGGGGGCCCTACGAGCAGTACTTC.

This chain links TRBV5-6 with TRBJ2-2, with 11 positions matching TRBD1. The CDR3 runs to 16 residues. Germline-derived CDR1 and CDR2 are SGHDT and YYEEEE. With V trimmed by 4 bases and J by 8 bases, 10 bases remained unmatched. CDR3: CASSQKDRGPYGELFF. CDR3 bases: TGTGCCAGCAGCCAGAAGGACAGGGGGCCGTATGGGGAGCTGTTTTTT.

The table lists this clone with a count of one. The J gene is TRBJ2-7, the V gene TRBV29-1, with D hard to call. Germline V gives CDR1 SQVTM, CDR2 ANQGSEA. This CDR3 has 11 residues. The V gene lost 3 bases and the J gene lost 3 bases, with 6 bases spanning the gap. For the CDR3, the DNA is TGCAGCGTTGAGTTCAGCTACGAGCAGTACTTC. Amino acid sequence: CSVEFSYEQYF.

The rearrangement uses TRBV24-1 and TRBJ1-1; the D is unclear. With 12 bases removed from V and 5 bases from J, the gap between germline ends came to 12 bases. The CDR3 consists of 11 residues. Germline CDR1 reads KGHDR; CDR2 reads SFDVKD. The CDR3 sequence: CASEDGTEAFF. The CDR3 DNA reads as TGTGCCTCGGAGGACGGTACTGAAGCTTTCTTT.

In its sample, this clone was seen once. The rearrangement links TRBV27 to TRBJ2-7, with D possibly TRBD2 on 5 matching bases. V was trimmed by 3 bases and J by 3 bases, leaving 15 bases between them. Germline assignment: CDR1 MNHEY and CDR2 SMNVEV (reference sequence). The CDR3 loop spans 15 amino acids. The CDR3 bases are TGTGCCAGCAGTTTTGGCCCACTAGGTTTCTACGAGCAGTACTTC. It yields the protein CASSFGPLGFYEQYF.

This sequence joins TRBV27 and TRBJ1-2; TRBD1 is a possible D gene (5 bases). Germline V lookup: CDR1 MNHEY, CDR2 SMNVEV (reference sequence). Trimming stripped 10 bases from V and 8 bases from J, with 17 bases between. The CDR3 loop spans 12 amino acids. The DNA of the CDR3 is TGTGCCACCAGCCGGAAGGGGCACGGCTACACCTTC. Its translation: CATSRKGHGYTF.

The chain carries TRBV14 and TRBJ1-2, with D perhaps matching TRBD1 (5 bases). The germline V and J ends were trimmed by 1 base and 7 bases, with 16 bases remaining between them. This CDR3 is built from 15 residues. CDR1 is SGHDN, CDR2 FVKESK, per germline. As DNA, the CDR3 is TGTGCCAGCAGCCAAGTAATCAGGGATCAGGGTGGCTACACCTTC. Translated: CASSQVIRDQGGYTF.

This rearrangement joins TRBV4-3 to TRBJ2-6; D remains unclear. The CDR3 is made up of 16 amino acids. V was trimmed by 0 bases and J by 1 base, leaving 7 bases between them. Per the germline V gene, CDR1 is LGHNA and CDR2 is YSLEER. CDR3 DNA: TGCGCCAGCAGCCAAGATATAAGTTCTGGGGCCAACGTCCTGACTTTC. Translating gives CASSQDISSGANVLTF.

CDR3 loop: CASSNGGTGGAAGYTF. DNA of the CDR3: TGTGCCAGCAGCAACGGGGGGACAGGGGGCGCGGCAGGCTACACCTTC. The V gene is TRBV3-1 (or the pseudogene TRBV3-2), the J gene TRBJ1-2, with 12 bases identical to TRBD1. Per germline, CDR1 LGHDT and CDR2 YNNKEL (reference sequence). Trimming cost V 5 bases and J 8 bases; bases outside gene matches: 12. The CDR3 totals 16 residues.

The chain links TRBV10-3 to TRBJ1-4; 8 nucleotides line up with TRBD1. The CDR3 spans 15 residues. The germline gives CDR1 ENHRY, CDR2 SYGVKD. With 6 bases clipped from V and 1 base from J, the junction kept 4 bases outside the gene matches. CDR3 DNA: TGTGCCATCAGCCAAGGACAGGGAACTAATGAAAAACTGTTTTTT. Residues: CAISQGQGTNEKLFF.

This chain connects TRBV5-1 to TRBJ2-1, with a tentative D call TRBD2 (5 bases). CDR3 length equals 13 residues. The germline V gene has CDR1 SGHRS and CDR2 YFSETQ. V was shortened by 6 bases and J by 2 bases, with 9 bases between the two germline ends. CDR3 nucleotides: TGCGCCAGCAAGACGGGAACCTACAATGAGCAGTTCTTC. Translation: CASKTGTYNEQFF. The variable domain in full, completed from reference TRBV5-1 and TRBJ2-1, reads KAGVTQTPRYLIKTRGQQVTLSCSPISGHRSVSWYQQTPGQGLQFLFEYFSETQRNKGNFPGRFSGRQFSNSRSEMNVSTLELGDSALYLCASKTGTYNEQFFGPGTRLTVL.

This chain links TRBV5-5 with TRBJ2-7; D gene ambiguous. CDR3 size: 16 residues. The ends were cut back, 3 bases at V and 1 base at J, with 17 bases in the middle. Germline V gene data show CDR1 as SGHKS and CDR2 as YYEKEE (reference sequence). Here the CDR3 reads CASSSSLRPESYEQYF. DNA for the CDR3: TGTGCCAGCAGCTCATCACTGCGCCCGGAGTCCTACGAGCAGTACTTC.

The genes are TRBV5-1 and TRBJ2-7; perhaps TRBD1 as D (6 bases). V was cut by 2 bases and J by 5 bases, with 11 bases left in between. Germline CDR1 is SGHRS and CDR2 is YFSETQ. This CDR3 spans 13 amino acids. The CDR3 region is CASSLGGMNEQYF. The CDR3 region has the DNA TGCGCCAGCAGCTTAGGGGGTATGAACGAGCAGTACTTC.

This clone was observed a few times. The DNA for the CDR3 is TGTGCCAGCAGCTTAGGACAGTCTACCTACAATGAGCAGTTCTTC. Translated: CASSLGQSTYNEQFF. This chain joins TRBV7-9 and TRBJ2-1; possibly TRBD1 for D (5 bases). CDR3 length: 15 amino acids. CDR1 SEHNR and CDR2 FQNEAQ come from the germline V gene (reference sequence). V lost 1 base and J lost 2, with 9 bases in between.

CDR3 nucleotides: TGTGCCAGCTCACCACCTCTCAGGGACGACACCATATATTTT. Translated: CASSPPLRDDTIYF. The chain uses TRBV18 and TRBJ1-3; maybe TRBD1 (5 bases). Germline-derived CDR1 and CDR2 are KGHSH and LQKENI. The CDR3 consists of 14 residues. V dropped 0 bases and J dropped 8 bases, with 11 bases sitting between them.

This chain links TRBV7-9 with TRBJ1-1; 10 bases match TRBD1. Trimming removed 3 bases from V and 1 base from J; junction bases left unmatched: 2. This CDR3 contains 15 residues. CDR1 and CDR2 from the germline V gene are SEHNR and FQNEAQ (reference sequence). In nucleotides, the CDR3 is TGTGCCAGCAGCTTTCGACAGGGGGCGAACACTGAAGCTTTCTTT. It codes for CASSFRQGANTEAFF.

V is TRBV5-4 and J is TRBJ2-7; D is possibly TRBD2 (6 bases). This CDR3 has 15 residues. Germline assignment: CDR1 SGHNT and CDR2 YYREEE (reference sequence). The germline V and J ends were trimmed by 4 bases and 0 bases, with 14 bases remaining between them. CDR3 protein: CASSPGTSSSYEQYF. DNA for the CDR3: TGTGCCAGCAGCCCCGGGACTTCAAGCTCCTACGAGCAGTACTTC.

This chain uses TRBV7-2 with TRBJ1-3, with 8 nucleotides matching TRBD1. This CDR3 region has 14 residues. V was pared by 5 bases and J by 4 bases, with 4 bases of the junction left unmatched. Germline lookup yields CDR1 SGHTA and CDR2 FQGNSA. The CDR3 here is CASSRTGLGNTIYF. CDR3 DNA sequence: TGTGCCAGCAGCCGGACAGGGTTAGGAAACACCATATATTTT.

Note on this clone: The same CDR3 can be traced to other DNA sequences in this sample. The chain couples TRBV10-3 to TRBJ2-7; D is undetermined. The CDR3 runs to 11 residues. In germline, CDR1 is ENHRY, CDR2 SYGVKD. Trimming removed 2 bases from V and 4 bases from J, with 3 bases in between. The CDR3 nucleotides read TGTGCCATCAGTGAGACGTACGAGCAGTACTTC. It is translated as CAISETYEQYF.

The CDR3 reads CASTLTPGQGPGYTF. The CDR3 DNA is TGTGCCAGCACTTTAACTCCGGGACAGGGCCCTGGCTACACCTTC. This sequence joins TRBV6-5 and TRBJ1-2; 9 bases map to TRBD1. The CDR3 is made up of 15 amino acids. Trimming took 7 bases from V and 7 from J; bases not matched to a gene: 13. Per the germline V gene, CDR1 is MNHEY and CDR2 is SVGAGI.